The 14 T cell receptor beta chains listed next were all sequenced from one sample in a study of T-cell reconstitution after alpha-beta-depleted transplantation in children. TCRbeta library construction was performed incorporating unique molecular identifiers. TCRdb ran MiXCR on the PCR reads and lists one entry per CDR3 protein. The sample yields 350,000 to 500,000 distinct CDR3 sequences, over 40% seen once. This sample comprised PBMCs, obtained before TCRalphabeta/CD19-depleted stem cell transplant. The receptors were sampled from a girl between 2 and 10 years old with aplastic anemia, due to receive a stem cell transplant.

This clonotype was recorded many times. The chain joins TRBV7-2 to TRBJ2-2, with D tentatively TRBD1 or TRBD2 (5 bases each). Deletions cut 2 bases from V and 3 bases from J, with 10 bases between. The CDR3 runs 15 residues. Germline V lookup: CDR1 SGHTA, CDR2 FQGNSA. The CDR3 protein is CASSLSQGDTGELFF. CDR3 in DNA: TGTGCCAGCAGCTTAAGTCAGGGAGACACCGGGGAGCTGTTTTTT.

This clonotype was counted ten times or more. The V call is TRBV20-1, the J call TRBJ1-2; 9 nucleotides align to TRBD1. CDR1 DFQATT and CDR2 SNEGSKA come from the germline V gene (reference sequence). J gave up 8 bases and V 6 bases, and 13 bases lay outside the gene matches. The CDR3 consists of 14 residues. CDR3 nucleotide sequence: TGCAGTGCCATGTCCCCGACAGGGGGTTGGGGCTACACCTTC. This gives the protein CSAMSPTGGWGYTF.

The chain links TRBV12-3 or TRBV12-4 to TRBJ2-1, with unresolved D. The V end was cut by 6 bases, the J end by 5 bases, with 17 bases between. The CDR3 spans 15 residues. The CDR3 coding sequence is TGTGCCAGCAGCCAGTGGGTAGGGATCAACAATGAGCAGTTCTTC. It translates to CASSQWVGINNEQFF.

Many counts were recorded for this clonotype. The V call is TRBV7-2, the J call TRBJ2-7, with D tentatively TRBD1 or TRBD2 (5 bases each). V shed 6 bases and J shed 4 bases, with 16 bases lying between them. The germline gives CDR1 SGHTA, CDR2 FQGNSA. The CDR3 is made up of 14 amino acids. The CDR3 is CASSYRDGPYEQYF. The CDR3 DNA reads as TGTGCCAGCAGTTACCGGGACGGTCCATACGAGCAGTACTTC.

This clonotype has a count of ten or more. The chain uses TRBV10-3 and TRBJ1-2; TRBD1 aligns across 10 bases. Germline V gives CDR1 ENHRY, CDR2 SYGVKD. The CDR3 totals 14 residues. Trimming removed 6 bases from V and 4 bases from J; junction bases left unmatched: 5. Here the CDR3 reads CAIRAGQGPYGYTF. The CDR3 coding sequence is TGTGCCATCAGGGCGGGACAGGGGCCCTATGGCTACACCTTC.

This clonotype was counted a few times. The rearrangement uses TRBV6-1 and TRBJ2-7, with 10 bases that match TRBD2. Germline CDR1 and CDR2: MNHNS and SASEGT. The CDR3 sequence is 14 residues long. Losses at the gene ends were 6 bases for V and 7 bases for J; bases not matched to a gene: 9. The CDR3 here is CASSILAGAGEQYF. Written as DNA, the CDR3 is TGTGCCAGCAGCATCCTAGCGGGAGCCGGGGAGCAGTACTTC.

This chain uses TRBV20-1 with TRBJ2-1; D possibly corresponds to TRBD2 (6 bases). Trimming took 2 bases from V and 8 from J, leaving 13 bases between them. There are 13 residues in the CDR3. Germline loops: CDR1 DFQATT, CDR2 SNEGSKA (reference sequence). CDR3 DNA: TGCAGTGCTAGACGACTAGTTGTCCATGAGCAGTTCTTC. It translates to CSARRLVVHEQFF.

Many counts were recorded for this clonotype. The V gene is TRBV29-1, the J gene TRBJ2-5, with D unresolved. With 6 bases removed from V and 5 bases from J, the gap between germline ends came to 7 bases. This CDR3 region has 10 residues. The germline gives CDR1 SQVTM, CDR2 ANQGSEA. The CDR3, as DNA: TGCAGCGTGCGCAGGGAGACCCAGTACTTC. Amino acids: CSVRRETQYF.

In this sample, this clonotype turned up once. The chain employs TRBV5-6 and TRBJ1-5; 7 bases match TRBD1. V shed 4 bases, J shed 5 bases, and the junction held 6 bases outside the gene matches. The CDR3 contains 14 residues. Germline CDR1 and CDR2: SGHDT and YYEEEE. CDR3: CASSQGGRYQPQHF. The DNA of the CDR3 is TGTGCCAGCAGCCAGGGGGGCCGTTATCAGCCCCAGCATTTT.

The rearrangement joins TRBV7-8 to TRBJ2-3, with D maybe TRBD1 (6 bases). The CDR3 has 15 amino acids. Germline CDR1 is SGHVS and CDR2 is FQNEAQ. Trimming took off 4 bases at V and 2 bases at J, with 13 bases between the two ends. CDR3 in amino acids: CASSYGQTATDTQYF. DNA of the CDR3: TGTGCCAGCAGCTACGGACAGACCGCCACAGATACGCAGTATTTT. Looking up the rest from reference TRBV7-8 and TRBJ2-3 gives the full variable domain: GAGVSQSPRYKVAKRGQDVALRCDPISGHVSLFWYQQALGQGPEFLTYFQNEAQLDKSGLPSDRFFAERPEGSVSTLKIQRTQQEDSAVYLCASSYGQTATDTQYFGPGTRLTVL.

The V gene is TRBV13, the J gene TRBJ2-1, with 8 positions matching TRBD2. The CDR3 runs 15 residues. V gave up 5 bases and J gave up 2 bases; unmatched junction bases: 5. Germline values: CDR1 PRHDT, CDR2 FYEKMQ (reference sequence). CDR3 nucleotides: TGTGCCAGCAGCCCCGGGACTAGAGCCTACAATGAGCAGTTCTTC. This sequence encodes CASSPGTRAYNEQFF.

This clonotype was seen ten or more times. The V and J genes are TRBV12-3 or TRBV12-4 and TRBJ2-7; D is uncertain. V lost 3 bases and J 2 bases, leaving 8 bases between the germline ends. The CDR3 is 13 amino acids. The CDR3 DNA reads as TGTGCCAGCAGTTTGAACAGTCCCTACGAGCAGTACTTC. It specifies CASSLNSPYEQYF.

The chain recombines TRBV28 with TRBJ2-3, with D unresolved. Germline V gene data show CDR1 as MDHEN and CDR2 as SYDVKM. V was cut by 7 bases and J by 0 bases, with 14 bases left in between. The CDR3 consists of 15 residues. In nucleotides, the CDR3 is TGTGCCAGCAAGAGATCCCCCCAGAGCACAGATACGCAGTATTTT. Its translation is CASKRSPQSTDTQYF.

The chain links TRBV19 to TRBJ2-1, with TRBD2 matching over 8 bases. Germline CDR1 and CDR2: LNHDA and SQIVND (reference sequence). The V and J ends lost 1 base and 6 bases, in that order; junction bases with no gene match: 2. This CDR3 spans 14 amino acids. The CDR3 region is CASSIVGGANEQFF. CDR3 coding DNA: TGTGCCAGTAGTATAGTCGGGGGGGCCAATGAGCAGTTCTTC.